The 22 T cell receptor beta chains below come from one sample, sequenced in a study of shared clonotypes between healthy human individuals. Some clones are missing from TCRdb's copy, which holds only in-frame ones; the method was immunoSEQ multiplex PCR. The table lists some 2.1 million clones, roughly 95% of them singletons. Naive CD8 cells lacked CD45RO and underwent positive selection for CCR7, leaving out terminally differentiated effector memory CD45RA+ cells. Sequenced material: naive CD8+ T cells from PBMCs. These receptors were obtained from a young man in good health. Some clones in this sample may be carry-over from other donors' samples.

About this clone: A read error may account for a junction end that differs from germline. V is TRBV5-8 and J is TRBJ2-7; D might be TRBD1 (6 bases). This CDR3 region has 13 residues. Germline V lookup: CDR1 SGHTS, CDR2 YDEGEE. As DNA, the CDR3 is TGTGCCAGCAGCTTGGGGGACACCTACGAGCAGAACTTC. Translating it yields CASSLGDTYEQNF.

The chain links TRBV6-6 to TRBJ2-7; D gene unclear. Germline V gene sequence: CDR1 MNHNY, CDR2 SVGAGI (reference sequence). The V end lost 6 bases, the J end lost 0 bases, and 15 bases lay between the germline ends. The CDR3 has 15 amino acids. CDR3 loop: CASSPISGYSYEQYF. The CDR3 DNA is TGTGCCAGCAGCCCTATTTCCGGGTACTCCTACGAGCAGTACTTC.

The chain couples TRBV28 to TRBJ2-1, with TRBD2 identical over 10 bases. The CDR3 spans 16 residues. Germline assignment: CDR1 MDHEN and CDR2 SYDVKM. V lost 6 bases, J lost 7 bases, and 12 bases stayed unmatched. CDR3 region: CASSRRLAGPRNEQFF. The CDR3 DNA follows: TGTGCCAGCAGCCGCAGACTAGCGGGCCCTCGGAATGAGCAGTTCTTC.

The rearrangement joins TRBV28 to TRBJ1-5; D is undetermined. Germline values: CDR1 MDHEN, CDR2 SYDVKM. V gave up 7 bases and J gave up 0 bases, with 7 bases separating them. The CDR3 spans 13 residues. Here the CDR3 DNA reads TGTGCCAGCACTCTCGCTAGCAATCAGCCCCAGCATTTT. It yields the protein CASTLASNQPQHF. The full variable domain, with the rest looked up from reference TRBV28 and TRBJ1-5, is DVKVTQSSRYLVKRTGEKVFLECVQDMDHENMFWYRQDPGLGLRLIYFSYDVKMKEKGDIPEGYSVSREKKERFSLILESASTNQTSMYLCASTLASNQPQHFGDGTRLSIL.

V usage is TRBV9 and J usage is TRBJ1-1; TRBD1 might be the D (5 bases). V gave up 4 bases and J gave up 0 bases, with 13 bases separating them. Germline CDR1 reads SGDLS; CDR2 reads YYNGEE. The CDR3 covers 15 residues. The CDR3 sequence is CASSSHDRLNTEAFF. DNA for the CDR3: TGTGCCAGCAGCTCCCACGACAGATTGAACACTGAAGCTTTCTTT.

V usage is TRBV19 and J usage is TRBJ2-4; a possible D gene is TRBD1 (5 bases). Germline V lookup: CDR1 LNHDA, CDR2 SQIVND (reference sequence). Trimming took 3 bases from V and 8 from J, leaving 20 bases between them. The CDR3 totals 16 residues. DNA of the CDR3: TGTGCCAGTAGTATGAAGGGGCGAGGATACCGGGACATTCAGTACTTC. Residues: CASSMKGRGYRDIQYF.

The CDR3 coding sequence is TGTGCCAGCAGTTTATCGGGGGGGCCAAGTCAGCCCCAGCATTTT. It yields the protein CASSLSGGPSQPQHF. The chain links TRBV27 to TRBJ1-5, with D possibly being TRBD1 (6 bases). The CDR3 runs 15 residues. V dropped 0 bases and J dropped 6 bases, with 12 bases sitting between them. From germline, CDR1 is MNHEY and CDR2 SMNVEV (reference sequence).

The table lists this clone with a few counts. The chain uses TRBV2 and TRBJ2-7; D not resolved. The CDR3 consists of 15 residues. V lost 3 bases and J 0 bases, leaving 12 bases between the germline ends. CDR1 is SNHLY and CDR2 is FYNNEI in the germline V gene. The CDR3 region is CASSESQPSSYEQYF. The CDR3 DNA reads TGTGCCAGCAGTGAGAGTCAGCCTAGCTCCTACGAGCAGTACTTC.

The V call is TRBV28, the J call TRBJ2-3, with D tentatively TRBD1 (6 bases). V gave up 3 bases and J gave up 0 bases, with 10 bases separating them. CDR1 and CDR2 (germline): MDHEN, SYDVKM. The CDR3 runs to 15 residues. The CDR3 region is CASSFGQSSTDTQYF. CDR3 nucleotides: TGTGCCAGCAGTTTCGGACAGTCTAGCACAGATACGCAGTATTTT.

This chain joins TRBV7-9 and TRBJ2-7; TRBD1 matches 8 bases. Germline V gene sequence: CDR1 SEHNR, CDR2 FQNEAQ (reference sequence). The CDR3 is 16 amino acids. V lost 2 bases to trimming and J lost 2 bases; unmatched junction nucleotides: 8. CDR3 sequence reads: CASSLKDGTGAYEQYF. In DNA, the CDR3 is TGTGCCAGCAGCTTAAAGGATGGGACAGGTGCCTACGAGCAGTACTTC.

CDR3 protein: CASSSTLLLGNEQFF. DNA of the CDR3: TGTGCCAGCAGCTCCACCCTTTTGTTGGGCAATGAGCAGTTCTTC. The V and J genes are TRBV7-2 and TRBJ2-1; no firm D call. Trimming removed 4 bases at V and 6 bases at J, with 16 bases between. Germline V lookup: CDR1 SGHTA, CDR2 FQGNSA. CDR3 length: 15 amino acids.

The chain joins TRBV7-2 to TRBJ2-7; 8 bases match TRBD2. After removal of 2 bases from V and 7 bases from J, the junction contained 7 bases not matched to a gene. The germline CDR1 and CDR2 sequences are SGHTA and FQGNSA. The CDR3 extends over 14 amino acids. CDR3 bases: TGTGCCAGCAGCTTATCCAGCGGGAGAGGGGAGCAGTACTTC. This translates into CASSLSSGRGEQYF.

The V and J genes are TRBV19 and TRBJ2-7, with 9 bases that match TRBD2. After removal of 5 bases from V and 2 bases from J, the junction contained 7 bases not matched to a gene. The CDR3 is 15 residues long. CDR1 is LNHDA, CDR2 SQIVND, per germline (reference sequence). CDR3 residues: CASSEWVAGAYEQYF. The CDR3 DNA follows: TGTGCCAGTAGTGAGTGGGTAGCGGGAGCCTACGAGCAGTACTTC.

The chain carries TRBV15 and TRBJ2-7, with no clear D. CDR1 and CDR2 (germline): LNHNV, YYDKDF (reference sequence). V was pared by 3 bases and J by 2 bases, with 8 bases between. The CDR3 loop spans 13 amino acids. DNA of the CDR3: TGTGCCACCAGCAGGGACGATGCCTACGAGCAGTACTTC. Protein product: CATSRDDAYEQYF.

This clone has just one count. The chain is built from TRBV6-6 and TRBJ1-1, with D hard to call. Germline-derived CDR1 and CDR2 are MNHNY and SVGAGI (reference sequence). This CDR3 has 12 residues. The V and J ends lost 7 bases and 5 bases respectively, with 11 bases between them. The CDR3, as DNA: TGTGCCAGCACCCCAGGAGGGACTGAAGCTTTCTTT. Translation: CASTPGGTEAFF.

This chain uses TRBV6-1 with TRBJ2-7, with 8 bases aligning to TRBD1. Trimming took 3 bases from V and 2 from J; bases not matched to a gene: 9. Germline assignment: CDR1 MNHNS and CDR2 SASEGT. CDR3 length: 16 amino acids. This CDR3 reads CASSDFGDRLPYEQYF. CDR3 nucleotide sequence: TGTGCCAGCAGTGATTTTGGGGACAGGCTCCCCTACGAGCAGTACTTC.

This clone was observed once. The chain combines TRBV4-1 with TRBJ2-7; D unclear. Per the germline V gene, CDR1 is MGHRA and CDR2 is YSYEKL. Trimming took off 1 base at V and 6 bases at J, with 10 bases between the two ends. This CDR3 contains 13 residues. CDR3 in amino acids: CASSQVRSPEQYF. Here the CDR3 DNA reads TGCGCCAGCAGCCAAGTTCGTTCACCCGAGCAGTACTTC.

This chain joins TRBV11-2 and TRBJ2-3; D unclear. Germline values: CDR1 SGHAT, CDR2 FQNNGV. CDR3 length equals 14 residues. Trimming removed 2 bases from V and 7 bases from J, with 13 bases in between. CDR3: CASSLTPEWNTQYF. CDR3 DNA sequence: TGTGCCAGCAGCTTAACACCGGAATGGAATACGCAGTATTTT.

The chain uses TRBV14 and TRBJ2-3; the D gene is possibly TRBD1 (6 bases). From germline, CDR1 is SGHDN and CDR2 FVKESK. The CDR3 totals 15 residues. Trimming took 2 bases from V and 6 from J, leaving 15 bases between them. The CDR3 is CASSQRDRNQDTQYF. Written as DNA, the CDR3 is TGTGCCAGCAGCCAACGCGACAGGAATCAGGATACGCAGTATTTT.

V gene TRBV5-6 combines with J gene TRBJ2-7, with 7 bases aligning to TRBD1. Germline lookup yields CDR1 SGHDT and CDR2 YYEEEE. Trimming removed 4 bases from V and 0 bases from J; junction bases left unmatched: 4. The CDR3 is 14 residues long. In DNA, the CDR3 is TGTGCCAGCAGCCCGGGACAGACCTCCTACGAGCAGTACTTC. It yields the protein CASSPGQTSYEQYF.

The rearrangement links TRBV14 to TRBJ2-2, with unresolved D. Germline V gene sequence: CDR1 SGHDN, CDR2 FVKESK. The CDR3 is 12 amino acids. Trimming pared 4 bases from V and 3 bases from J, leaving 3 bases between. CDR3 sequence: CASSRYTGELFF. The CDR3 region has the DNA TGTGCCAGCAGCCGCTACACCGGGGAGCTGTTTTTT.

The chain employs TRBV11-2 and TRBJ1-5; 9 bases line up with TRBD1. V shed 6 bases, J shed 3 bases, and the junction held 3 bases outside the gene matches. The CDR3 totals 14 residues. Looked up from germline, CDR1 is SGHAT and CDR2 is FQNNGV. The CDR3: CASSGQGFNQPQHF. The CDR3 nucleotides read TGTGCCAGCAGTGGACAGGGGTTCAATCAGCCCCAGCATTTT.